Each of the 18 T cell receptor beta chains below was sequenced from the same sample in a study of T cell responses to AZD1222 COVID-19 vaccine. Clones were sequenced by immunoSEQ multiplex PCR, and TCRdb holds only the in-frame ones, with some missing. The sample contains 120,000 to 150,000 clones, roughly 90% of which appear only once. The sequenced sample was peripheral blood, obtained on day 0 of AZD1222 vaccination. The receptors originated from an adult in good health.

The V and J genes are TRBV2 and TRBJ1-1; weak D call: TRBD1 (5 bases). Per the germline V gene, CDR1 is SNHLY and CDR2 is FYNNEI. CDR3 length: 14 residues. Trimming left V 6 bases short and J 1 base short, with 12 bases between. The CDR3 loop reads CASREYQGNTEAFF. CDR3 nucleotides: TGTGCCAGCAGGGAATATCAGGGGAACACTGAAGCTTTCTTT.

The rearrangement uses TRBV6-5 and TRBJ1-1; D may be TRBD1 (6 bases). Germline V gene sequence: CDR1 MNHEY, CDR2 SVGAGI. V lost 3 bases, J lost 5 bases, and 13 bases lay in between. CDR3 length: 14 amino acids. Here the CDR3 reads CASSYTGKSTEAFF. CDR3 coding DNA: TGTGCCAGCAGTTATACAGGGAAGAGTACTGAAGCTTTCTTT.

The J gene is TRBJ1-3, the V gene TRBV9; D ambiguous. Trimming took off 0 bases at V and 0 bases at J, with 13 bases between the two ends. Germline V lookup: CDR1 SGDLS, CDR2 YYNGEE. The CDR3 length is 17 residues. The CDR3 bases are TGTGCCAGCAGCGTAGCGGCAGGCCTTAGCTCTGGAAACACCATATATTTT. Residues: CASSVAAGLSSGNTIYF.

The genes are TRBV7-2 and TRBJ2-3; D is undetermined. Germline V gene sequence: CDR1 SGHTA, CDR2 FQGNSA. The CDR3 has 13 residues. The V gene lost 3 bases and the J gene lost 4 bases, with 8 bases spanning the gap. CDR3: CASSFWAPDTQYF. DNA for the CDR3: TGTGCCAGCAGCTTCTGGGCCCCAGATACGCAGTATTTT.

In this sample, this clone turned up a few times. The chain uses TRBV27 and TRBJ1-5; D not certain. This CDR3 spans 14 amino acids. V was clipped by 5 bases and J by 3 bases, with 11 bases between them. Germline-derived CDR1 and CDR2 are MNHEY and SMNVEV (reference sequence). The DNA of the CDR3 is TGTGCCAGCAGTCCACCGGGGAACAATCAGCCCCAGCATTTT. This codes for CASSPPGNNQPQHF.

This clone was seen once. The chain employs TRBV2 and TRBJ2-5; D unresolved. The V end was cut by 4 bases, the J end by 5 bases, with 14 bases between. CDR3 length equals 14 residues. Germline values: CDR1 SNHLY, CDR2 FYNNEI. The CDR3 protein is CASSGDLGSETQYF. The CDR3 region has the DNA TGTGCCAGCAGTGGTGATTTGGGTTCGGAGACCCAGTACTTC.

The chain is built from TRBV7-3 and TRBJ2-3, with D unclear. V gave up 4 bases and J gave up 2 bases, with 16 bases separating them. CDR3 length equals 16 residues. Germline CDR1 and CDR2: SGHTA and FQGTGA. CDR3 protein: CASSWGGTPSTDTQYF. The CDR3 nucleotides read TGTGCCAGCAGCTGGGGTGGAACTCCCTCCACAGATACGCAGTATTTT.

The chain has TRBV7-9 and TRBJ2-2; D could derive from TRBD1 or TRBD2 (5 bases each). Trimming removed 1 base from V and 8 bases from J, with 14 bases in between. There are 15 residues in the CDR3. The germline V gene encodes CDR1 SEHNR and CDR2 FQNEAQ (reference sequence). The CDR3: CASSLEWGSEGELFF. Here the CDR3 DNA reads TGTGCCAGCAGCTTAGAGTGGGGGTCAGAAGGGGAGCTGTTTTTT.

The chain has TRBV29-1 and TRBJ2-1; 7 nucleotides line up with TRBD2. CDR1 and CDR2 from the germline V gene are SQVTM and ANQGSEA. V lost 6 bases to trimming and J lost 0 bases; unmatched junction nucleotides: 5. The CDR3 covers 14 residues. The CDR3 nucleotides are TGCAGCGTCGCCCGCGGGAGCTCCTACAATGAGCAGTTCTTC. Amino acid sequence: CSVARGSSYNEQFF.

This chain uses TRBV27 with TRBJ1-2; 10 bases fit TRBD1. In germline, CDR1 is MNHEY, CDR2 SMNVEV (reference sequence). The J segment lost 8 bases and the V segment lost 5 bases, leaving 8 bases of the junction unmatched. The length of the CDR3 is 14 residues. The chain's CDR3 is CASSPPGQGKGYTF. The CDR3 nucleotides are TGTGCCAGCAGTCCCCCGGGACAGGGGAAAGGCTACACCTTC.

This sequence joins TRBV5-1 and TRBJ2-1, with D maybe TRBD1 (5 bases). V gave up 0 bases and J gave up 5 bases, with 15 bases separating them. CDR3 length: 16 amino acids. Germline assignment: CDR1 SGHRS and CDR2 YFSETQ. The CDR3, as DNA: TGCGCCAGCAGCTTGGTCTTCAGGGTACCCCACAATGAGCAGTTCTTC. This sequence encodes CASSLVFRVPHNEQFF.

J is TRBJ1-5 and V is TRBV6-5, with TRBD1 matching over 7 bases. The germline gives CDR1 MNHEY, CDR2 SVGAGI. The CDR3 loop spans 13 amino acids. V lost 7 bases to trimming and J lost 6 bases; unmatched junction nucleotides: 6. The DNA for the CDR3 is TGTGCCAGCACCCCAGGGGGAGGTCAGCCCCAGCATTTT. Protein product: CASTPGGGQPQHF.

This chain links TRBV9 with TRBJ2-7; 11 bases agree with TRBD1. Trimming removed 4 bases from V and 0 bases from J; junction bases left unmatched: 3. This CDR3 is 15 amino acids long. The germline gives CDR1 SGDLS, CDR2 YYNGEE. The CDR3 sequence is CASSLGTGGSYEQYF. DNA of the CDR3: TGTGCCAGCAGCCTAGGGACAGGGGGCTCCTACGAGCAGTACTTC.

Written as DNA, the CDR3 is TGTGCCAGCAGTTTAAGTCAAAACCACGAGCAGTACTTC. Amino acids: CASSLSQNHEQYF. This chain links TRBV27 with TRBJ2-7; no definite D call. The CDR3 sequence is 13 residues long. Looked up from germline, CDR1 is MNHEY and CDR2 is SMNVEV (reference sequence). Trimming removed 2 bases from V and 5 bases from J, with 10 bases in between.

J is TRBJ1-5 and V is TRBV7-2; D remains ambiguous. Germline V gene data show CDR1 as SGHTA and CDR2 as FQGNSA. The CDR3 has 17 amino acids. V dropped 5 bases and J dropped 0 bases, with 17 bases sitting between them. CDR3 DNA sequence: TGTGCCAGCAGCATCTTGGGCGGGTTAGATAGCAATCAGCCCCAGCATTTT. It yields the protein CASSILGGLDSNQPQHF.

The CDR3 region has the DNA TGTGCCACCAGCAGAGTCTCCGGACTAGCGGGAGCAGATACGCAGTATTTT. This codes for CATSRVSGLAGADTQYF. The chain combines TRBV15 with TRBJ2-3; 13 nucleotides agree with TRBD2. The CDR3 runs 17 residues. The trim removed 1 base at V and 4 bases at J, leaving 5 bases unmatched. The germline gives CDR1 LNHNV, CDR2 YYDKDF (reference sequence). The whole variable domain, remainder taken from reference TRBV15 and TRBJ2-3, is DAMVIQNPRYQVTQFGKPVTLSCSQTLNHNVMYWYQQKSSQAPKLLFHYYDKDFNNEADTPDNFQSRRPNTSFCFLDIRSPGLGDTAMYLCATSRVSGLAGADTQYFGPGTRLTVL.

The rearrangement joins TRBV7-2 to TRBJ1-1, with D perhaps TRBD1 (5 bases). V was pared by 5 bases and J by 5 bases, with 18 bases between. There are 15 residues in the CDR3. Per germline, CDR1 SGHTA and CDR2 FQGNSA. The CDR3 reads CASSRMGGTTTEAFF. CDR3 nucleotide sequence: TGTGCCAGCAGCCGGATGGGTGGGACTACAACTGAAGCTTTCTTT.

The chain employs TRBV29-1 and TRBJ1-2, with D unresolved. Trimming pared 0 bases from V and 0 bases from J, leaving 8 bases between. The CDR3 covers 14 residues. The germline CDR1 and CDR2 sequences are SQVTM and ANQGSEA. The CDR3, as DNA: TGCAGCGTTGAAGATCCGGGCACTAACTATGGCTACACCTTC. Translation: CSVEDPGTNYGYTF.